This T cell receptor (beta chain) was identified in a study of T cell changes during pregnancy in multiple sclerosis. Only in-frame clones appear in the TCRdb table, and some are missing; sequencing was by immunoSEQ multiplex PCR. The profile shows about 64,000 clones, around 97% of them singletons. Trimming stripped 3 bases from V and 5 bases from J, with 8 bases between. The CDR3 is 11 residues long. Germline loops: CDR1 DFQATT, CDR2 SNEGSKA (reference sequence). The gene calls are TRBV20-1 and TRBJ2-7; possibly TRBD1 for D (5 bases). This specimen was CD8+ T cells from peripheral blood mononuclear cells, taken after pregnancy. This receptor was identified in a female donor with multiple sclerosis, enrolled in a pregnancy study. The CDR3 loop is CSASQGDEQYF. The CDR3 nucleotides are TGCAGTGCTAGCCAAGGGGACGAGCAGTACTTC.